This TCR beta chain emerged from a study of blood T cell repertoires in COVID-19. Study information: T cells, B-cell-depleted T cells, or PBMCs provided the cDNA or gDNA that served as material.

In assigning cohorts, the study relied on participant-reported clinical history. Original methodology: Researchers report that nucleated cell counts were estimated from reference gene primer amplification. Libraries were prepared by immunoSEQ multiplex PCR; TCRdb keeps only in-frame clonotypes and omits some of them. V and J calls and clone size come straight from that table; D and trimming were deduced from the DNA. The sample has about 210,000 clones; under 90% are singletons. CDR1 is MNHEY, CDR2 SVGEGT, per germline. The CDR3 totals 15 residues. V was pared by 2 bases and J by 4 bases, with 6 bases of the junction left unmatched.

The sequence came from a woman aged 45 to 65 with acute COVID-19. The V and J genes are TRBV6-2 or TRBV6-3 and TRBJ1-2; 8 bases match TRBD1. Input material: PBMCs or T cells enriched from blood (not recorded which). CDR3 sequence (DNA): TGTGCCAGCAGTTACGGGACAGGCCCCCTCTATGGCTACACCTTC. Residues: CASSYGTGPLYGYTF.